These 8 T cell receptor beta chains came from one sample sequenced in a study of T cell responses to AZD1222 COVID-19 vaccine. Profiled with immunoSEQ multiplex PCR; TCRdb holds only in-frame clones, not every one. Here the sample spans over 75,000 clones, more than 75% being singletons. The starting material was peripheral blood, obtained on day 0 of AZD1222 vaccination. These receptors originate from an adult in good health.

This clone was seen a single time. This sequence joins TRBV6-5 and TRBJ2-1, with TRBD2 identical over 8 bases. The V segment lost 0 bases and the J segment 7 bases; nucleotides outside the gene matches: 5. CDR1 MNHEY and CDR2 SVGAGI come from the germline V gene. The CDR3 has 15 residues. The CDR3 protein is CASSYSQAGVNEQFF. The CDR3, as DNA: TGTGCCAGCAGTTACTCGCAAGCGGGAGTGAATGAGCAGTTCTTC.

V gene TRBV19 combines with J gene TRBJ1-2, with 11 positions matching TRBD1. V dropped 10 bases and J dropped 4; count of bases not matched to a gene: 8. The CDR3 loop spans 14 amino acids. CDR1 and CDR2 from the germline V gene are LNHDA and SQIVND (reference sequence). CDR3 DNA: TGTGCCACCATAGGCGGGACAGGGGGCTATGGCTACACCTTC. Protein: CATIGGTGGYGYTF. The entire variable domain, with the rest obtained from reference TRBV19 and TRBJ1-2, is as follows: DGGITQSPKYLFRKEGQNVTLSCEQNLNHDAMYWYRQDPGQGLRLIYYSQIVNDFQKGDIAEGYSVSREKKESFPLTVTSAQKNPTAFYLCATIGGTGGYGYTFGSGTRLTVV.

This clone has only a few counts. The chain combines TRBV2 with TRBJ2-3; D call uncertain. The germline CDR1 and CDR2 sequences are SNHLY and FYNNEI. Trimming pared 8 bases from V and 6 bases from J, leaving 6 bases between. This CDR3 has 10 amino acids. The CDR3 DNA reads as TGTGCCAGCTTGGGGGATACGCAGTATTTT. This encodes CASLGDTQYF.

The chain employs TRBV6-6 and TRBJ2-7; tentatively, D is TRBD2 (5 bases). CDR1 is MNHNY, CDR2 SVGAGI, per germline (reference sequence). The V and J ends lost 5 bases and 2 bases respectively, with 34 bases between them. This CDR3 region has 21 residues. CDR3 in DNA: TGTGCCAGCAGTGGATCTAGAACACCCCAGTTTAGGGCTAGCTTCCCCTACGAGCAGTACTTC. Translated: CASSGSRTPQFRASFPYEQYF.

CDR3 nucleotide sequence: TGCAGCGTTGTTGGGGGCTTCGACGGGGAGCTGTTTTTT. Protein product: CSVVGGFDGELFF. The chain has TRBV29-1 and TRBJ2-2; perhaps TRBD1 as D (6 bases). Germline CDR1 is SQVTM and CDR2 is ANQGSEA. The CDR3 runs to 13 residues. Trimming shortened V by 4 bases and J by 7 bases, and 13 bases separated the two germline ends.

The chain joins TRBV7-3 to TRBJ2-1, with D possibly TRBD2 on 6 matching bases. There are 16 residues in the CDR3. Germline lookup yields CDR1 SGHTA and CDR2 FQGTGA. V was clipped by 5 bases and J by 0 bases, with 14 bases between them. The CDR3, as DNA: TGTGCCAGCAGCAAAGGTTTCGGGGGCTCCTACAATGAGCAGTTCTTC. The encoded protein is CASSKGFGGSYNEQFF.

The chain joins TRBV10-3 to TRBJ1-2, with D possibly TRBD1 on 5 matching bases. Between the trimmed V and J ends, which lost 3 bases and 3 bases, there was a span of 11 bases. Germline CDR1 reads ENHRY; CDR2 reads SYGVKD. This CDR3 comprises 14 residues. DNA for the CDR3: TGTGCCATCAGTGATCAAGAGGGGTACTATGGCTACACCTTC. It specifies CAISDQEGYYGYTF.

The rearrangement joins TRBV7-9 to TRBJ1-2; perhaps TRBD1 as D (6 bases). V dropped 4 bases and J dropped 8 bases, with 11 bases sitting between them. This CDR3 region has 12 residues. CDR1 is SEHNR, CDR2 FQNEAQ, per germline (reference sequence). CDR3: CASSSRGLGYTF. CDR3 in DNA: TGTGCCAGCAGCTCCCGGGGGCTGGGCTACACCTTC.